Listed below are T cell receptor beta chains from one sample, sequenced in a study of cytomegalovirus exposure and HLA in healthy donors. The table came from immunoSEQ multiplex PCR; TCRdb's copy has only in-frame clones and leaves some out. The sample gives about 200,000 clones, 70% to 85% of which show up once; around 0.1% is in the top ten. Input material: PBMCs. The receptors shown here come from a boy aged 2 to 10 in good health and CMV-seronegative. Both conserved end residues are part of each CDR3. A D gene is named only where the DNA matches it firmly. Only part of the rows carry a size: once, few, many, or a class if the clone is expanded.

15,-,TRBD1,TRBV7-9,TRBJ2-3,CASSRWDRGADTQYF,TGTGCCAGCAGCCGGTGGGACAGGGGGGCAGATACGCAGTATTTT
14,-,TRBD1,TRBV9,TRBJ1-2,CASSAGTGTYGYTF,TGTGCCAGCAGCGCCGGGACAGGGACCTATGGCTACACCTTC
14,-,-,TRBV27,TRBJ2-3,CASSLRAGTDTQYF,TGTGCCAGCAGTTTAAGGGCGGGAACAGATACGCAGTATTTT
16,-,TRBD2,TRBV7-8,TRBJ2-7,CASSGPWAGGSYEQYF,TGTGCCAGCAGCGGTCCCTGGGCGGGGGGCTCCTACGAGCAGTACTTC
17,-,TRBD1,TRBV4-3,TRBJ1-2,CASSLLSGQGINYGYTF,TGCGCCAGCAGCCTCCTCTCGGGACAGGGGATTAACTATGGCTACACCTTC
15,-,TRBD2,TRBV15,TRBJ2-7,CATSTTSERGNEQYF,TGTGCCACCAGCACCACTAGCGAAAGAGGAAACGAGCAGTACTTC
14,few,TRBD2,TRBV7-9,TRBJ2-7,CASSSLAGQYEQYF,TGTGCCAGCAGCTCCCTAGCGGGCCAATACGAGCAGTACTTC
12,once,TRBD2,TRBV10-2,TRBJ2-7,CASSRTRHEQYF,TGCGCCAGCAGCAGGACTAGGCACGAGCAGTACTTC
12,-,-,TRBV29-1,TRBJ1-1,CSVGQMNTEAFF,TGCAGCGTCGGACAGATGAACACTGAAGCTTTCTTT
16,-,-,TRBV7-9,TRBJ1-1,CASSLRDWGGDTEAFF,TGTGCCAGCAGCTTACGCGACTGGGGAGGGGACACTGAAGCTTTCTTT
14,-,-,TRBV6-1,TRBJ1-2,CASSERTQVYGYTF,TGTGCCAGCAGTGAAAGGACACAAGTCTATGGCTACACCTTC
12,-,-,TRBV4-2,TRBJ1-2,CASSQRNYGYTF,TGTGCCAGCAGCCAGCGCAACTATGGCTACACCTTC
15,-,TRBD1,TRBV6-5,TRBJ1-3,CASSSVGAGGTTIYF,TGTGCCAGCAGTTCCGTTGGGGCAGGGGGTACCACCATATATTTT
15,-,TRBD1,TRBV7-2,TRBJ2-1,CASSLVARGFDEQFF,TGTGCCAGCAGCTTAGTTGCCAGGGGGTTCGATGAGCAGTTCTTC
15,-,TRBD1,TRBV27,TRBJ1-5,CASRPFDRESQPQHF,TGTGCCAGCAGGCCCTTCGACAGGGAGAGTCAGCCCCAGCATTTT
14,-,-,TRBV11-2,TRBJ2-3,CASSLLGGLDTQYF,TGTGCCAGCAGCTTACTAGGAGGGCTGGATACGCAGTATTTT
14,once,-,TRBV5-6,TRBJ2-7,CASSSGRGVHEQYF,TGTGCCAGCAGCTCAGGCAGGGGTGTCCACGAGCAGTACTTC
15,-,-,TRBV5-1,TRBJ1-2,CASSFLGPQAGGYTF,TGCGCCAGCAGCTTTCTCGGCCCCCAGGCCGGTGGCTACACCTTC
16,-,TRBD1,TRBV6-5,TRBJ1-3,CASSYSGDSSGNTIYF,TGTGCCAGCAGTTACTCAGGGGACAGCTCTGGAAACACCATATATTTT
16,-,-,TRBV6-5,TRBJ1-6,CASSYQKGAVNSPLHF,TGTGCCAGCAGTTATCAAAAGGGAGCGGTTAATTCACCCCTCCACTTT
16,-,TRBD1,TRBV19,TRBJ2-4,CASSKRTGGPQNIQYF,TGTGCCAGTAGTAAACGGACAGGCGGCCCTCAAAACATTCAGTACTTC
15,few,TRBD1,TRBV11-2,TRBJ2-3,CASSSLTGGTDTQYF,TGTGCCAGCAGCTCCCTAACAGGGGGCACAGATACGCAGTATTTT
14,-,TRBD1,TRBV2,TRBJ2-7,CASSGTGTSYEQYF,TGTGCCAGCAGCGGGACAGGGACGTCCTACGAGCAGTACTTC
14,once,TRBD1,TRBV11-2,TRBJ1-2,CASSFSVTGDAYTF,TGTGCCAGCAGCTTTTCTGTGACAGGGGATGCCTACACCTTC
17,-,TRBD1,TRBV13,TRBJ1-2,CASSPRGQGTLNYGYTF,TGTGCCAGCAGCCCTCGGGGACAGGGAACTCTTAACTATGGCTACACCTTC
15,-,-,TRBV5-4,TRBJ2-1,CASSLGGGALNEQFF,TGTGCCAGCAGCTTGGGTGGGGGGGCCCTCAATGAGCAGTTCTTC
15,-,TRBD1,TRBV9,TRBJ1-5,CASSGGSGQGEPQHF,TGTGCCAGCAGCGGCGGTTCGGGACAGGGTGAGCCCCAGCATTTT